This T cell receptor beta chain stems from a study of T cells expressing NK-cell markers. The CDR3 contains 14 residues. The germline CDR1 and CDR2 sequences are LGHDT and YNNKEL (reference sequence). TCRdb reprocessed the 5' RACE reads and stores each CDR3 protein as one record, lacking DNA. Seen in this sample are approximately 420,000 distinct CDR3 sequences; the ten most common clones hold about 10%. This clonotype was sampled from a woman aged 45-65 years in good health. The gene calls are TRBV3-1 and TRBJ2-5; TCRdb's D gene call, TRBD1, goes unchecked for lack of DNA. Material: blood T cells: a sorted CD56 or NKG2C T cell subset, CD4+ or CD8+ T cells, or bulk PBMC T cells (not recorded which). CDR3 loop: CASSQDVGRETQYF.